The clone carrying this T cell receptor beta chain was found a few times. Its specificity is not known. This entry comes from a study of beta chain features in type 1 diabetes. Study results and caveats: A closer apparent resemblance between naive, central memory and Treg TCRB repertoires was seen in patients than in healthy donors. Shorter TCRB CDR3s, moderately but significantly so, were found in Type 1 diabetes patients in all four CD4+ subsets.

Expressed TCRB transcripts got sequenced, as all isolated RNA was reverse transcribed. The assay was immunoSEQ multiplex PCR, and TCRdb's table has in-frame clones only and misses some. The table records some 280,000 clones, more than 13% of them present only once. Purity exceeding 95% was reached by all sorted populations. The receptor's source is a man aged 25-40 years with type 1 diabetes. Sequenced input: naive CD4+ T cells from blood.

CDR3 nucleotide sequence: TGTGCCAGCAGCTATGGACTAGCGGGCCTCACCGGGGAGCTGTTTTTT. This gives the protein CASSYGLAGLTGELFF. The chain is built from TRBV5-6 and TRBJ2-2; 11 bases fit TRBD2. The germline gives CDR1 SGHDT, CDR2 YYEEEE. Trimming took 3 bases from V and 4 from J; bases not matched to a gene: 5. The CDR3 runs 16 residues.